This T cell receptor beta chain originates from a study of response to subunit inactivated influenza vaccine. Study observations and caveats: Authors suggested few new T cells are recruited by each seasonal influenza vaccination.

CDR3 length: 17 residues. Trimming removed 7 bases at V and 1 base at J, with 22 bases between. Germline CDR1 reads SGHAT; CDR2 reads FQNNGV. TCRdb analysed the RT-PCR reads with MiXCR anew, one entry per CDR3 protein. The sample lists fewer than 250,000 distinct CDR3 sequences; approximately 14% were seen once. Concerning this clonotype itself: Its antigen remains unknown.

Sequenced here: CD8+ T cells sorted from PBMCs, sampled 5 days after vaccination. The chain recombines TRBV11-2 with TRBJ1-1; D is uncertain. The TCR sequence derives from a man in his forties or fifties who received an inactivated influenza vaccine. CDR3 protein: CASTFDPTEGSNTEAFF. CDR3 DNA: TGTGCCAGCACCTTCGATCCTACGGAGGGATCGAACACTGAAGCTTTCTTT.